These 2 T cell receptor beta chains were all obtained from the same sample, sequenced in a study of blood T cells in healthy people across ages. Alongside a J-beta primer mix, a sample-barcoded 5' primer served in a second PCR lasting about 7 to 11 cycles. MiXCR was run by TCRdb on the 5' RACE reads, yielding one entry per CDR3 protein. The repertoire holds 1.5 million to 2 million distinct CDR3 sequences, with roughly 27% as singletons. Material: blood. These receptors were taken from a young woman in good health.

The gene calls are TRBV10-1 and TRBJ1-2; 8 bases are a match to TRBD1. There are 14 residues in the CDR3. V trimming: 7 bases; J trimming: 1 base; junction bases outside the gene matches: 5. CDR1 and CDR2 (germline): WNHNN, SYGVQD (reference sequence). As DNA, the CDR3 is TGCGCCAGCAAAGGGGACAGGAGTAACTATGGCTACACCTTC. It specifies CASKGDRSNYGYTF.

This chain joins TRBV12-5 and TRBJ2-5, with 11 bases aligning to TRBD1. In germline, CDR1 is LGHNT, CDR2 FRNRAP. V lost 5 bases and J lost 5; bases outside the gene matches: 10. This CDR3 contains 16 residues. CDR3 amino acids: CASGPDRGLIGETQYF. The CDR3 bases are TGTGCTAGTGGTCCGGACAGGGGGCTCATCGGGGAGACCCAGTACTTC.